Each of the 10 T cell receptor beta chains below was sequenced from the same sample in a study of T-cell memory formation after mild COVID-19. TCRdb called the 5' RACE reads again in MiXCR, with one record for every CDR3 protein. The table includes roughly 580,000 distinct CDR3 sequences, more than 15% detected once. Sequencing was done on a sample of PBMCs or a T cell subset sorted from them (not recorded which). The receptor set was obtained from an adult woman who had mild COVID-19 (a few samples of this study predate the infection). Cell type and time point are not known.

This clonotype has just a few counts. CDR3 protein: CASSYAGARTSYEQYF. The CDR3 nucleotides are TGTGCCAGCAGTTACGCAGGGGCTCGAACCTCCTACGAGCAGTACTTC. The chain has TRBV6-5 and TRBJ2-7, with D perhaps TRBD1 (6 bases). The germline V gene encodes CDR1 MNHEY and CDR2 SVGAGI. This CDR3 comprises 16 residues. Deletions cut 2 bases from V and 0 bases from J, with 14 bases between.

The CDR3 DNA sequence: TGCAGCGTTGAAGATCCGAGCGAGCAGTACTTC. Residues: CSVEDPSEQYF. This rearrangement joins TRBV29-1 to TRBJ2-7; D is unresolved. V was shortened by 0 bases and J by 6 bases, with 6 bases between the two germline ends. Germline V lookup: CDR1 SQVTM, CDR2 ANQGSEA. This CDR3 has 11 residues.

This clonotype was counted many times. The V call is TRBV5-1, the J call TRBJ2-1, with D perhaps matching TRBD2 (5 bases). Germline V gene data show CDR1 as SGHRS and CDR2 as YFSETQ. This CDR3 has 17 amino acids. The ends were cut back, 1 base at V and 3 bases at J, with 17 bases in the middle. The CDR3 here is CASSLTRFGIFYNEQFF. The CDR3 DNA reads TGCGCCAGCAGCTTGACTCGTTTCGGGATCTTCTACAATGAGCAGTTCTTC.

J is TRBJ2-7 and V is TRBV19, with 8 nucleotides matching TRBD1. This CDR3 comprises 15 residues. Germline V gene sequence: CDR1 LNHDA, CDR2 SQIVND (reference sequence). Trimming removed 4 bases from V and 1 base from J; junction bases left unmatched: 6. In DNA form, the CDR3 reads TGTGCCAGTAGTACCCGGACAGGGTATTCCTACGAGCAGTACTTC. This gives the protein CASSTRTGYSYEQYF.

The chain carries TRBV7-9 and TRBJ2-3, with TRBD2 matching 9 bases. Unmatched junction bases numbered 13, after V lost 6 bases and J lost 6 bases. This CDR3 has 16 residues. Per germline, CDR1 SEHNR and CDR2 FQNEAQ (reference sequence). The CDR3 DNA reads TGTGCCAGCAGTCTAAGCGGGGGGCCCTTTCAGGATACGCAGTATTTT. This translates into CASSLSGGPFQDTQYF.

The rearrangement links TRBV2 to TRBJ2-7; D unresolved. The germline CDR1 and CDR2 sequences are SNHLY and FYNNEI. This CDR3 has 15 amino acids. V was clipped by 3 bases and J by 2 bases, with 14 bases between them. The CDR3 here is CASSEMGGEPYEQYF. The CDR3 DNA follows: TGTGCCAGCAGTGAGATGGGCGGAGAACCCTACGAGCAGTACTTC.

This clonotype was seen at least ten times. The chain uses TRBV25-1 and TRBJ2-7, with D tentatively TRBD1 (5 bases). This CDR3 spans 18 amino acids. Looked up from germline, CDR1 is MGHDK and CDR2 is SYGVNS. V lost 4 bases to trimming and J lost 0 bases, with 22 bases between them. In DNA form, the CDR3 reads TGTGCCAGCAGTGGGGGCTTGGCTAACTTGGTGAGCTCCTACGAGCAGTACTTC. Protein: CASSGGLANLVSSYEQYF.

J is TRBJ1-2 and V is TRBV6-2 or TRBV6-3, with D perhaps matching TRBD1 (6 bases). CDR1 is MNHEY and CDR2 is SVGEGT in the germline V gene. V lost 0 bases, J lost 3 bases, and 14 bases lay in between. The CDR3 runs to 16 residues. CDR3 residues: CASSYSGAYRDYGYTF. Here the CDR3 DNA reads TGTGCCAGCAGTTACTCCGGGGCGTACAGGGACTATGGCTACACCTTC.

The gene calls are TRBV6-5 and TRBJ2-6; D unclear. CDR1 and CDR2 (germline): MNHEY, SVGAGI. V lost 2 bases to trimming and J lost 3 bases, with 8 bases between them. The CDR3 contains 15 residues. The CDR3 reads CASSYVGIGANVLTF. The CDR3 DNA reads TGTGCCAGCAGTTACGTAGGGATTGGGGCCAACGTCCTGACTTTC.

The V gene is TRBV2, the J gene TRBJ1-1; D gene uncertain. CDR1 is SNHLY and CDR2 is FYNNEI in the germline V gene. V lost 2 bases and J lost 0, with 7 bases in between. The CDR3 sequence is 14 residues long. Here the CDR3 DNA reads TGTGCCAGCAGTGAACTAGGGATGAACACTGAAGCTTTCTTT. Translation gives CASSELGMNTEAFF.